Below, 4 T cell receptor beta chains from the same sample are listed, as sequenced in a study of cytomegalovirus exposure and HLA in healthy donors. The primer mix had 60 Vbeta and 13 Jbeta primers. The table came from immunoSEQ multiplex PCR; TCRdb's copy has only in-frame clones and leaves some out. Among around 130,000 clones listed, around four fifths were seen once. The specimen sequenced was PBMCs. The receptor source for this set is a woman in her thirties or forties in good health and CMV-seropositive.

This sequence joins TRBV6-6 and TRBJ2-7, with TRBD1 identical over 10 bases. The CDR3 covers 15 residues. V gave up 7 bases and J gave up 3 bases; unmatched junction bases: 9. Germline V gives CDR1 MNHNY, CDR2 SVGAGI (reference sequence). The CDR3 protein is CASTPTGQGFYEQYF. DNA for the CDR3: TGTGCCAGCACCCCAACGGGACAGGGGTTCTACGAGCAGTACTTC.

CDR3 sequence reads: CASSLGGGFEQYF. CDR3 nucleotides: TGTGCCAGCAGCTTGGGCGGGGGCTTCGAGCAGTACTTC. The V call is TRBV7-3, the J call TRBJ2-7; D perhaps matches TRBD2 (7 bases). CDR3 length: 13 residues. The germline gives CDR1 SGHTA, CDR2 FQGTGA. V was cut by 3 bases and J by 6 bases, with 12 bases left in between.

Only a few counts were recorded for this clone. The rearrangement links TRBV4-2 to TRBJ2-7; maybe TRBD1 (6 bases). The CDR3 sequence is 15 residues long. CDR1 is LGHNA and CDR2 is YNFKEQ in the germline V gene. V lost 1 base, J lost 4 bases, and 14 bases lay in between. The CDR3 sequence is CASSQARQAIYEQYF. The CDR3 DNA reads TGTGCCAGCAGCCAAGCTAGACAGGCAATTTACGAGCAGTACTTC.

The CDR3: CASSPTRNEQFF. CDR3 nucleotide sequence: TGTGCCAGTAGTCCGACTCGGAATGAGCAGTTCTTC. The chain links TRBV19 to TRBJ2-1; the D is unclear. Germline assignment: CDR1 LNHDA and CDR2 SQIVND (reference sequence). The germline V and J ends were trimmed by 5 bases and 7 bases, with 9 bases remaining between them. The length of the CDR3 is 12 residues.